These 4 T cell receptor beta chains originate from one sample sequenced in a study of blood T cell repertoires in COVID-19. Clones were sequenced by immunoSEQ multiplex PCR, and TCRdb holds only the in-frame ones, with some missing. The sample has 150,000 or so clones, roughly three quarters seen once. The source material was peripheral blood. The receptors were sampled from a woman in her seventies with acute or convalescent COVID-19.

The chain's CDR3 is CATSDSRQGQGYGYTF. The CDR3 nucleotides read TGTGCCACCAGTGATTCCAGACAGGGACAGGGCTATGGCTACACCTTC. V gene TRBV24-1 combines with J gene TRBJ1-2; 9 bases match TRBD1. Trimming cost V 2 bases and J 4 bases; bases outside gene matches: 7. Germline-derived CDR1 and CDR2 are KGHDR and SFDVKD. The CDR3 extends over 16 amino acids.

The chain links TRBV11-2 to TRBJ1-1; unclear D gene. This CDR3 has 13 amino acids. V shed 1 base and J shed 1 base, with 4 bases lying between them. Germline CDR1 SGHAT, CDR2 FQNNGV. This chain's CDR3 is CASSLGGNTEAFF. The CDR3 DNA reads as TGTGCCAGCAGCTTAGGAGGGAACACTGAAGCTTTCTTT.

The chain has TRBV12-5 and TRBJ2-7; D gene unclear. CDR1 is LGHNT and CDR2 is FRNRAP in the germline V gene. The CDR3 length is 12 residues. With 6 bases removed from V and 0 bases from J, the gap between germline ends came to 6 bases. The chain's CDR3 is CASGAVSYEQYF. In DNA form, the CDR3 reads TGTGCTAGTGGGGCCGTCTCCTACGAGCAGTACTTC.

V usage is TRBV27 and J usage is TRBJ1-6; D is undetermined. Looked up from germline, CDR1 is MNHEY and CDR2 is SMNVEV (reference sequence). The CDR3 is 16 residues long. Trimming took off 10 bases at V and 0 bases at J, with 16 bases between the two ends. This chain's CDR3 is CATRLAFSSYNSPLHF. CDR3 DNA: TGTGCCACCCGACTCGCGTTTAGCTCCTATAATTCACCCCTCCACTTT.